The clone carrying this T cell receptor (beta chain) was counted ten times or more. This sample was included in a study of T-cell reconstitution after alpha-beta-depleted transplantation in children. The CDR3 covers 15 residues. Germline loops: CDR1 MNHEY, CDR2 SVGAGI. Losses at the gene ends were 2 bases for V and 1 base for J; bases not matched to a gene: 4. For TCRbeta, the library was prepared with unique molecular identifiers. TCRdb reprocessed the PCR reads with MiXCR, giving one entry per CDR3 protein. The repertoire holds about 600,000 distinct CDR3 sequences, with 10% to 13% as singletons. The sample here was PBMCs from the stem cell graft donor, taken from the stem cell graft. This sequence joins TRBV6-5 and TRBJ1-1, with 7 positions matching TRBD1. The source of this sequence is a human donor who donated a stem cell graft to a child with acute myeloid leukemia. CDR3 in amino acids: CASSYIRGGNTEAFF. The CDR3 DNA sequence: TGTGCCAGCAGTTACATCAGGGGGGGGAACACTGAAGCTTTCTTT.